This T cell receptor (beta chain) was recorded in a study of shared clonotypes between healthy human individuals. This clone was observed once. This table comes from immunoSEQ multiplex PCR, and its TCRdb copy is limited to in-frame clones, with some not included. The table records roughly 96,000 clones, around half of them present only once. Germline loops: CDR1 SGHVS, CDR2 FQNEAQ. V dropped 5 bases and J dropped 10; count of bases not matched to a gene: 7. The CDR3 is 15 amino acids. The chain is built from TRBV7-8 and TRBJ2-1, with 14 bases matching TRBD2. The sequenced sample consisted of PBMCs. The sequence was collected from a woman aged 40 to 55 in good health. Some clones in this sample may be carry-over from other donors' samples. As DNA, the CDR3 is TGTGCCAGCAGCAGGGGACTAGCGGGAGTAGAGGAGCAGTTCTTC. This sequence encodes CASSRGLAGVEEQFF. Combining the CDR3 with reference TRBV7-8 and TRBJ2-1 gives the whole variable domain GAGVSQSPRYKVAKRGQDVALRCDPISGHVSLFWYQQALGQGPEFLTYFQNEAQLDKSGLPSDRFFAERPEGSVSTLKIQRTQQEDSAVYLCASSRGLAGVEEQFFGPGTRLTVL.